This passage covers 7 T cell receptor beta chains from one sample sequenced in a study of regulatory T cells in long-lasting Graves disease. The time point: persistent/refractory GD, antithyroid drugs over 5 years with positive TRAb. After RNA was extracted from PBMCs, the TCR library was made from it. The authors built TCR beta libraries using iRepertoire HTBI primers and Arm-PCR of CDR3 regions. TCRdb redid the calling of the multiplex PCR reads with MiXCR, one entry per CDR3 protein. Of some 300,000 distinct CDR3 sequences in the sample, roughly a fifth were seen once. Sequenced here: peripheral blood mononuclear cells (PBMCs), sampled when the disease was refractory, from a patient treated with antithyroid drugs. The receptor set was obtained from a female donor with Graves disease.

On this clonotype itself: This sequence may be a read error, since a much larger clone differs from it by one base. The chain carries TRBV7-2 and TRBJ2-5, with TRBD2 identical over 13 bases. Germline V lookup: CDR1 SGHTA, CDR2 FQGNSA. The CDR3 has 15 residues. The CDR3 reads CASSLGLAGQGTQYF. In DNA form, the CDR3 reads TGTGCCAGCAGCTTGGGACTAGCGGGACAAGGGACCCAGTACTTC.

The J gene is TRBJ2-7, the V gene TRBV10-3; D remains unclear. The germline V gene has CDR1 ENHRY and CDR2 SYGVKD. With 2 bases removed from V and 4 bases from J, the gap between germline ends came to 6 bases. The CDR3 is 12 residues long. The CDR3 DNA reads TGTGCCATCAGTGAGGGGTATTACGAGCAGTACTTC. The encoded protein is CAISEGYYEQYF.

This clonotype appeared many times. The chain links TRBV11-1 to TRBJ2-7; D not certain. The germline gives CDR1 SGHAT, CDR2 FQDESV (reference sequence). Deletions cut 2 bases from V and 0 bases from J, with 8 bases between. The CDR3 loop spans 14 amino acids. The CDR3 reads CASSLSQHSYEQYF. CDR3 DNA sequence: TGTGCCAGCAGCTTATCTCAGCACTCCTACGAGCAGTACTTC.

This clonotype was counted only a few times. The chain links TRBV27 to TRBJ2-3, with a weak D call TRBD2 (5 bases). Germline-derived CDR1 and CDR2 are MNHEY and SMNVEV (reference sequence). Trimming took off 7 bases at V and 2 bases at J, with 16 bases between the two ends. CDR3 length: 15 residues. The CDR3 bases are TGTGCCAGCACCGGTCTATCGGGAAACACAGATACGCAGTATTTT. The encoded protein is CASTGLSGNTDTQYF.

Ten or more counts support this clonotype. The V and J genes are TRBV28 and TRBJ2-3; no clear D gene. This CDR3 spans 14 amino acids. Trimming left V 2 bases short and J 0 bases short, with 6 bases between. CDR1 and CDR2 from the germline V gene are MDHEN and SYDVKM. As DNA, the CDR3 is TGTGCCAGCAGTTTACCAGCCAGCACAGATACGCAGTATTTT. As protein: CASSLPASTDTQYF.

The J gene is TRBJ1-6, the V gene TRBV10-3; 7 bases map to TRBD1. The CDR3 sequence is 13 residues long. Germline V gene data show CDR1 as ENHRY and CDR2 as SYGVKD. V dropped 6 bases and J dropped 14; count of bases not matched to a gene: 10. The CDR3 loop is CAIRQGGSLTLHF. The CDR3 DNA follows: TGTGCCATCAGACAAGGGGGCAGTCTCACCCTCCACTTT.

Remarks on this clonotype: Germline and junction disagree at one end, which may indicate a read error. The chain recombines TRBV6-1 with TRBJ2-7, with TRBD1 matching over 7 bases. The V gene's germline CDR1 is MNHNS and CDR2 SASEGT. There are 15 residues in the CDR3. CDR3 DNA sequence: TGTGCCAGCAGTAAAGACAGGGACCCACCTTACGAGGAGTACTTC. Translating it yields CASSKDRDPPYEEYF.